The 18 T cell receptor beta chains in this list originate from one sample, sequenced in a study of blood T cell repertoires in COVID-19. The table came from immunoSEQ multiplex PCR; TCRdb's copy has only in-frame clones and leaves some out. The sample has 200,000 or so clones, roughly 90% seen once. Source material: peripheral blood. These receptors originate from a man aged 40-49 years with active or convalescent COVID-19.

This chain links TRBV19 with TRBJ1-2, with 7 bases fitting TRBD1. The CDR3 runs 14 residues. Germline lookup yields CDR1 LNHDA and CDR2 SQIVND (reference sequence). With 2 bases clipped from V and 5 bases from J, the junction kept 5 bases outside the gene matches. The CDR3 loop reads CASSIHRGEYGYTF. As DNA, the CDR3 is TGTGCCAGTAGTATACACAGGGGCGAGTATGGCTACACCTTC. Variable domain in full (rest from reference TRBV19 and TRBJ1-2): DGGITQSPKYLFRKEGQNVTLSCEQNLNHDAMYWYRQDPGQGLRLIYYSQIVNDFQKGDIAEGYSVSREKKESFPLTVTSAQKNPTAFYLCASSIHRGEYGYTFGSGTRLTVV.

This chain links TRBV27 with TRBJ2-1, with D perhaps TRBD1 (5 bases). This CDR3 is built from 17 residues. The ends were cut back, 5 bases at V and 2 bases at J, with 19 bases in the middle. Germline V gene sequence: CDR1 MNHEY, CDR2 SMNVEV (reference sequence). The CDR3 region is CASSPYDSLPTYNEQFF. The CDR3 DNA reads as TGTGCCAGCAGTCCCTACGACAGTTTACCAACCTACAATGAGCAGTTCTTC.

CDR3 DNA sequence: TGTGCCAGCAGCCTCAGACAGGGGCATCAGCCCCAGCATTTT. It encodes CASSLRQGHQPQHF. The chain links TRBV7-8 to TRBJ1-5; 8 bases are shared with TRBD1. Trimming took 5 bases from V and 5 from J; bases not matched to a gene: 5. CDR3 length: 14 amino acids. The germline gives CDR1 SGHVS, CDR2 FQNEAQ.

The V and J genes are TRBV5-6 and TRBJ1-2; 8 bases are shared with TRBD1. J gave up 8 bases and V 1 base, and 4 bases lay outside the gene matches. The CDR3 is 13 amino acids. The germline V gene has CDR1 SGHDT and CDR2 YYEEEE. The CDR3 is CASSLNRGIGYTF. CDR3 DNA sequence: TGTGCCAGCAGCTTGAACAGGGGGATAGGCTACACCTTC.

This sequence joins TRBV3-1 (or the pseudogene TRBV3-2) and TRBJ1-1; tentative D call: TRBD1 (6 bases). The germline V gene encodes CDR1 LGHDT and CDR2 YNNKEL (reference sequence). The CDR3 is 14 amino acids. V gave up 3 bases and J gave up 8 bases, with 16 bases separating them. The CDR3: CASSQPRQGREAFF. CDR3 in DNA: TGTGCCAGCAGCCAGCCGCGGCAGGGGAGAGAAGCTTTCTTT.

The rearrangement uses TRBV10-2 and TRBJ1-2; D is possibly TRBD1 (5 bases). Trimming took off 0 bases at V and 8 bases at J, with 16 bases between the two ends. The CDR3 contains 15 residues. Germline-derived CDR1 and CDR2 are WSHSY and SAAADI. The CDR3 loop is CASSESFRVRTGYTF. The CDR3, as DNA: TGCGCCAGCAGTGAGTCTTTCAGGGTTCGGACGGGCTACACCTTC.

This clone was detected only once. The chain links TRBV24-1 to TRBJ1-2; 9 bases agree with TRBD1. CDR3 size: 13 residues. Germline V lookup: CDR1 KGHDR, CDR2 SFDVKD. Losses at the gene ends were 7 bases for V and 7 bases for J; bases not matched to a gene: 6. As DNA, the CDR3 is TGTGCCACCAGCCCACAGGGGGCGGGTGGCTACACCTTC. Protein sequence: CATSPQGAGGYTF.

The chain uses TRBV5-5 and TRBJ2-3, with TRBD1 matching 8 bases. This CDR3 spans 15 amino acids. Germline V gives CDR1 SGHKS, CDR2 YYEKEE (reference sequence). V was pared by 4 bases and J by 6 bases, with 10 bases of the junction left unmatched. The CDR3 reads CASSAKTGVGDTQYF. The CDR3 DNA is TGTGCCAGCAGCGCGAAGACAGGGGTTGGGGATACGCAGTATTTT.

J is TRBJ1-5 and V is TRBV9, with D unclear. The CDR3 extends over 14 amino acids. CDR1 is SGDLS, CDR2 YYNGEE, per germline. V was cut by 4 bases and J by 7 bases, with 15 bases left in between. The CDR3 loop is CASSPWEHKQPQHF. CDR3 bases: TGTGCCAGCAGCCCCTGGGAGCACAAACAGCCCCAGCATTTT.

The chain carries TRBV28 and TRBJ1-6; 11 nucleotides line up with TRBD1. Germline values: CDR1 MDHEN, CDR2 SYDVKM. V shed 6 bases, J shed 7 bases, and the junction held 5 bases outside the gene matches. There are 15 residues in the CDR3. CDR3 region: CASRGGQGANSPLHF. The CDR3 coding sequence is TGTGCCAGCAGGGGAGGACAGGGGGCGAATTCACCCCTCCACTTT.

The J gene is TRBJ1-2, the V gene TRBV15; 9 bases match TRBD1. The CDR3 spans 17 residues. After removal of 2 bases from V and 8 bases from J, the junction contained 15 bases not matched to a gene. CDR1 and CDR2 from the germline V gene are LNHNV and YYDKDF (reference sequence). The CDR3 reads CATSRLHRDRDIRGYTF. The CDR3 nucleotides are TGTGCCACCAGCAGACTCCACCGGGACAGGGACATTAGGGGCTACACCTTC.

This chain uses TRBV4-1 with TRBJ1-5; 9 positions agree with TRBD1. In germline, CDR1 is MGHRA, CDR2 YSYEKL. V lost 6 bases to trimming and J lost 5 bases; unmatched junction nucleotides: 5. The CDR3 extends over 14 amino acids. The chain's CDR3 is CASSRDRDDQPQHF. CDR3 DNA: TGCGCCAGCAGTCGGGACAGGGATGATCAGCCCCAGCATTTT.

The J gene is TRBJ2-7, the V gene TRBV7-8; possibly TRBD2 for D (5 bases). Germline V lookup: CDR1 SGHVS, CDR2 FQNEAQ. This CDR3 region has 16 residues. V gave up 2 bases and J gave up 0 bases, with 14 bases separating them. CDR3 protein: CASSLFPSGDSYEQYF. The CDR3 DNA reads TGTGCCAGCAGCTTATTCCCGTCCGGGGACTCCTACGAGCAGTACTTC.

The DNA of the CDR3 is TGTGCCAGCAGTTTATTGGGACAGGGCGCCAATGAGCAGTTCTTC. Amino acid sequence: CASSLLGQGANEQFF. V gene TRBV27 combines with J gene TRBJ2-1; TRBD1 aligns across 9 bases. CDR1 and CDR2 from the germline V gene are MNHEY and SMNVEV (reference sequence). V lost 1 base and J lost 6; bases outside the gene matches: 4. There are 15 residues in the CDR3.

The rearrangement uses TRBV19 and TRBJ2-1; D unclear. The germline V gene encodes CDR1 LNHDA and CDR2 SQIVND (reference sequence). Trimming stripped 3 bases from V and 2 bases from J, with 8 bases between. The length of the CDR3 is 14 residues. CDR3 amino acids: CASSMASTYNEQFF. Here the CDR3 DNA reads TGTGCCAGTAGTATGGCTTCAACCTACAATGAGCAGTTCTTC. The complete variable domain, with remaining parts taken from reference TRBV19 and TRBJ2-1, reads DGGITQSPKYLFRKEGQNVTLSCEQNLNHDAMYWYRQDPGQGLRLIYYSQIVNDFQKGDIAEGYSVSREKKESFPLTVTSAQKNPTAFYLCASSMASTYNEQFFGPGTRLTVL.

The chain carries TRBV2 and TRBJ2-2, with a weak D call TRBD1 (6 bases). Trimming stripped 2 bases from V and 0 bases from J, with 7 bases between. CDR1 and CDR2 from the germline V gene are SNHLY and FYNNEI. This CDR3 has 15 amino acids. CDR3 in amino acids: CASSENRANTGELFF. The CDR3 DNA reads TGTGCCAGCAGTGAAAACAGGGCGAACACCGGGGAGCTGTTTTTT.

This clone was detected a few times. CDR3 protein: CASRWGLTYNSPLHF. DNA for the CDR3: TGTGCCAGCAGATGGGGGCTCACCTATAATTCACCCCTCCACTTT. The chain uses TRBV6-5 and TRBJ1-6; possible D gene TRBD1, 6 bases. CDR1 is MNHEY, CDR2 SVGAGI, per germline. Trimming left V 6 bases short and J 2 bases short, with 11 bases between. The length of the CDR3 is 15 residues.

CDR3 in DNA: TGTGCCAGCAGCCTCATCGACAGCCCTCGGGGCTACACCTTC. Its protein product is CASSLIDSPRGYTF. The rearrangement links TRBV5-6 to TRBJ1-2, with a weak D call TRBD1 (5 bases). CDR3 size: 14 residues. The V end was cut by 4 bases, the J end by 8 bases, with 18 bases between. Germline CDR1 and CDR2: SGHDT and YYEEEE.